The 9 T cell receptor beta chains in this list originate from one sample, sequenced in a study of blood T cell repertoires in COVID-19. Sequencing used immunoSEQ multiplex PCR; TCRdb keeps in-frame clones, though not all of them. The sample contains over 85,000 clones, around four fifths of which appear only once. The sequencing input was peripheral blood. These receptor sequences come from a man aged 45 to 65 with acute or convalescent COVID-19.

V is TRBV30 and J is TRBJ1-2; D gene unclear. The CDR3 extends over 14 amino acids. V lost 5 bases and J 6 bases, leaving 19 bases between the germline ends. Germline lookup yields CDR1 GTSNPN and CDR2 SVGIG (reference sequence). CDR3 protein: CAWYFWGGINGYTF. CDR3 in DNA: TGTGCCTGGTACTTCTGGGGAGGAATTAATGGCTACACCTTC.

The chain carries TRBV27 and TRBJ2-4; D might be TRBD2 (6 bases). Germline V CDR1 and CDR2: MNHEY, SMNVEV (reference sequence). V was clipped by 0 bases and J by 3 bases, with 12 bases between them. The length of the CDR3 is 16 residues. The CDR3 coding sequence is TGTGCCAGCAGTTTATCGATGGGGGGTCACAAAAACATTCAGTACTTC. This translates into CASSLSMGGHKNIQYF.

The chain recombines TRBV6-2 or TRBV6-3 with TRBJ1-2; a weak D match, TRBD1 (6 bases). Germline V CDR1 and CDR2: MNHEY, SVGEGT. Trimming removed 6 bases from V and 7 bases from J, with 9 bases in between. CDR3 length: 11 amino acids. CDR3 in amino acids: CASSPGVGYTF. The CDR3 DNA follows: TGTGCCAGCAGCCCAGGGGTTGGCTACACCTTC.

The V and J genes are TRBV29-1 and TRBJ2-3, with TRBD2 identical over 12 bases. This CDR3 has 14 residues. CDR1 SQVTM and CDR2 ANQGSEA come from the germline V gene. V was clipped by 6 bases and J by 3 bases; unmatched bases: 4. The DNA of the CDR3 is TGCAGCGTAGCCGGGACTAGCGGGACAGATACGCAGTATTTT. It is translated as CSVAGTSGTDTQYF.

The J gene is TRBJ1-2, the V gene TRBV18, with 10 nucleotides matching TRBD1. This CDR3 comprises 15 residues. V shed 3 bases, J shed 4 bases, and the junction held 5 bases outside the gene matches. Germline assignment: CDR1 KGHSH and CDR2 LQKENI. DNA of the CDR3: TGTGCCAGCTCACCCGGACAGGGGGGTGGCTATGGCTACACCTTC. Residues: CASSPGQGGGYGYTF.

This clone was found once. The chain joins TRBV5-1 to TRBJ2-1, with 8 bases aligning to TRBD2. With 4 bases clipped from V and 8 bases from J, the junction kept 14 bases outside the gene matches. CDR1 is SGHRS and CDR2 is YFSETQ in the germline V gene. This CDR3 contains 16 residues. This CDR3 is CASSGGTSTTLDEQFF. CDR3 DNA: TGCGCCAGCAGCGGCGGGACTAGTACCACCCTGGATGAGCAGTTCTTC.

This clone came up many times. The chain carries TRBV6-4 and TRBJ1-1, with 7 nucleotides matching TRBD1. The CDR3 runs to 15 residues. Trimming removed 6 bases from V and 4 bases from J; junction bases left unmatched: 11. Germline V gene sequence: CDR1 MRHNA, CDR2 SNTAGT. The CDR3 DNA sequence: TGTGCCAGCAGGCTGACAGGGCTGGGGAGCACTGAAGCTTTCTTT. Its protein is CASRLTGLGSTEAFF.

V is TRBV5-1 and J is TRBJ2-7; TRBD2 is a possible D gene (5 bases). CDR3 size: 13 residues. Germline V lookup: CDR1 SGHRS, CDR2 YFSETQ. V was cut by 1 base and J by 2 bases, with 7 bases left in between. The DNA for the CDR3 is TGCGCCAGCAGCTTGCGGGAAGCCTACGAGCAGTACTTC. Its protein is CASSLREAYEQYF.

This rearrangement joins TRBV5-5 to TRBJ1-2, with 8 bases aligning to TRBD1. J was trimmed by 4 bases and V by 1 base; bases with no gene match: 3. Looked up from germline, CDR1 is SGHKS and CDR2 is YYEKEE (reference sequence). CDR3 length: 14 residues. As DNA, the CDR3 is TGTGCCAGCAGCTTGTGGCAGGGGGCCTATGGCTACACCTTC. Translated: CASSLWQGAYGYTF.